A single sample gave rise to the 19 T cell receptor beta chains below, sequenced in a study of shared clonotypes between healthy human individuals. The method was immunoSEQ multiplex PCR; TCRdb's version includes in-frame clones alone and lacks a portion of them. The sample records a few hundred thousand clones, around 97% being singletons. Sequencing was done on a sample of naive CD4+ T cells sorted from blood. Subset described: CD45RA+ positively selected. These TCRs come from a woman in her 30s in good health.

The chain couples TRBV14 to TRBJ2-3; TRBD2 matches 11 bases. J was trimmed by 6 bases and V by 1 base; bases with no gene match: 9. From germline, CDR1 is SGHDN and CDR2 FVKESK. This CDR3 region has 17 residues. CDR3 DNA: TGTGCCAGCAGCCAAGGTGCTCTAGCGGGAGGCGGGGATACGCAGTATTTT. This gives the protein CASSQGALAGGGDTQYF.

This chain connects TRBV28 to TRBJ2-1; D possibly matches TRBD1 or TRBD2 (6 bases each). The CDR3 spans 16 residues. The V gene's germline CDR1 is MDHEN and CDR2 SYDVKM. The germline V and J ends were trimmed by 6 bases and 3 bases, with 18 bases remaining between them. The CDR3 sequence is CASSNRGTGDYNEQFF. The CDR3 nucleotides read TGTGCCAGCAGCAATAGGGGGACTGGTGACTACAATGAGCAGTTCTTC.

The chain is built from TRBV7-9 and TRBJ1-2; no definite D call. V was pared by 1 base and J by 0 bases, with 6 bases between. The CDR3 extends over 14 amino acids. Looked up from germline, CDR1 is SEHNR and CDR2 is FQNEAQ (reference sequence). This CDR3 is CASSLVTSNYGYTF. The CDR3 nucleotides are TGTGCCAGCAGCTTAGTGACCTCTAACTATGGCTACACCTTC.

The chain employs TRBV6-5 and TRBJ1-1, with D possibly being TRBD1 (6 bases). This CDR3 contains 11 residues. The germline gives CDR1 MNHEY, CDR2 SVGAGI. Trimming removed 9 bases at V and 4 bases at J, with 9 bases between. The chain's CDR3 is CASEQGTEAFF. CDR3 nucleotides: TGTGCCAGTGAACAGGGCACTGAAGCTTTCTTT.

V usage is TRBV28 and J usage is TRBJ2-5; D gene unclear. The DNA matches TRBJ2-7 better at its end, which makes the J call doubtful. The CDR3 contains 12 residues. CDR1 and CDR2 (germline): MDHEN, SYDVKM. The DNA of the CDR3 is TGTGCCAGCAGTTTTTCAGTCTACGAGCAGTACTTC. It translates to CASSFSVYEQYF.

The chain is built from TRBV5-4 and TRBJ2-1; possible D gene TRBD1, 5 bases. The CDR3 length is 12 residues. Trimming took off 1 base at V and 12 bases at J, with 11 bases between the two ends. Germline V lookup: CDR1 SGHNT, CDR2 YYREEE (reference sequence). CDR3 residues: CASSLWGGLQFF. The CDR3 DNA sequence: TGTGCCAGCAGCTTGTGGGGCGGCTTGCAGTTCTTC.

This chain uses TRBV7-9 with TRBJ2-5, with D perhaps matching TRBD2 (5 bases). In germline, CDR1 is SEHNR, CDR2 FQNEAQ (reference sequence). The CDR3 is 13 residues long. V was pared by 0 bases and J by 5 bases, with 7 bases between. The CDR3 spells CASSLAEGETQYF. The CDR3 DNA sequence: TGTGCCAGCAGCTTAGCAGAGGGTGAGACCCAGTACTTC. The whole variable domain, remainder taken from reference TRBV7-9 and TRBJ2-5, is DTGVSQNPRHKITKRGQNVTFRCDPISEHNRLYWYRQTLGQGPEFLTYFQNEAQLEKSRLLSDRFSAERPKGSFSTLEIQRTEQGDSAMYLCASSLAEGETQYFGPGTRLLVL.

The chain combines TRBV29-1 with TRBJ2-1, with D maybe TRBD2 (6 bases). The CDR3 length is 16 residues. V shed 7 bases and J shed 3 bases, with 22 bases lying between them. Germline lookup yields CDR1 SQVTM and CDR2 ANQGSEA. The CDR3 spells CSASKLLAWDYNEQFF. The CDR3 region has the DNA TGCAGCGCCTCCAAATTACTAGCTTGGGACTACAATGAGCAGTTCTTC.

This clone was observed once. The chain joins TRBV10-3 to TRBJ2-2; D gene unclear. Germline lookup yields CDR1 ENHRY and CDR2 SYGVKD. This CDR3 has 14 residues. Trimming left V 4 bases short and J 6 bases short, with 12 bases between. The CDR3 bases are TGTGCCATCAGTGGTTGGGCGGACGCCGGGGAGCTGTTTTTT. This translates into CAISGWADAGELFF.

This chain connects TRBV14 to TRBJ2-7; TRBD1 or TRBD2 may be the D gene (5 bases each). Trimming left V 2 bases short and J 9 bases short, with 20 bases between. This CDR3 has 15 residues. CDR1 is SGHDN and CDR2 is FVKESK in the germline V gene. Here the CDR3 reads CASSQLSGTPFGQYF. The CDR3 coding sequence is TGTGCCAGCAGCCAACTATCCGGGACCCCCTTCGGGCAGTACTTC. The full variable domain, rest sourced from reference TRBV14 and TRBJ2-7, is EAGVTQFPSHSVIEKGQTVTLRCDPISGHDNLYWYRRVMGKEIKFLLHFVKESKQDESGMPNNRFLAERTGGTYSTLKVQPAELEDSGVYFCASSQLSGTPFGQYFGPGTRLTVT.

This clone was found once. The chain couples TRBV28 to TRBJ2-5; no definite D call. This CDR3 contains 13 residues. Trimming cost V 10 bases and J 5 bases, with 17 bases left between them. The germline gives CDR1 MDHEN, CDR2 SYDVKM. CDR3 nucleotide sequence: TGTGCCACCTATGAAGGAATGGTGGAGACCCAGTACTTC. Protein: CATYEGMVETQYF.

This chain links TRBV5-5 with TRBJ2-3; perhaps TRBD2 as D (5 bases). V lost 4 bases, J lost 4 bases, and 10 bases lay in between. CDR3 length equals 13 residues. In germline, CDR1 is SGHKS, CDR2 YYEKEE (reference sequence). The CDR3, as DNA: TGTGCCAGCAGCGTACTAGTCGCAGATACGCAGTATTTT. Translating gives CASSVLVADTQYF.

The chain is built from TRBV5-1 and TRBJ2-1, with D perhaps TRBD2 (5 bases). V was pared by 7 bases and J by 10 bases, with 15 bases between. Per germline, CDR1 SGHRS and CDR2 YFSETQ. The CDR3 has 12 amino acids. CDR3 residues: CASRNRGMEQFF. CDR3 coding DNA: TGCGCCAGCCGTAATCGAGGGATGGAGCAGTTCTTC.

The chain uses TRBV2 and TRBJ2-7, with 10 nucleotides matching TRBD1. V shed 5 bases, J shed 3 bases, and the junction held 10 bases outside the gene matches. CDR1 and CDR2 from the germline V gene are SNHLY and FYNNEI. The CDR3 has 16 residues. DNA for the CDR3: TGTGCCAGCAGTCCCATCACCGGGACAGGGGACTACGAGCAGTACTTC. Its protein product is CASSPITGTGDYEQYF. The full variable domain, in which reference TRBV2 and TRBJ2-7 provide the parts outside the CDR3, is EPEVTQTPSHQVTQMGQEVILRCVPISNHLYFYWYRQILGQKVEFLVSFYNNEISEKSEIFDDQFSVERPDGSNFTLKIRSTKLEDSAMYFCASSPITGTGDYEQYFGPGTRLTVT.

The chain couples TRBV14 to TRBJ1-2; 8 nucleotides match TRBD1. With 4 bases clipped from V and 2 bases from J, the junction kept 12 bases outside the gene matches. The CDR3 is 17 residues long. Germline V gene data show CDR1 as SGHDN and CDR2 as FVKESK. CDR3 in amino acids: CASSPNVLGQENYGYTF. CDR3 nucleotides: TGTGCCAGCAGCCCAAACGTCCTGGGACAGGAAAACTATGGCTACACCTTC.

This clone was observed a single time. The chain is built from TRBV6-5 and TRBJ1-2; no firm D call. The germline V and J ends were trimmed by 0 bases and 4 bases, with 12 bases remaining between them. Germline V CDR1 and CDR2: MNHEY, SVGAGI. The CDR3 runs to 15 residues. CDR3 region: CASSYSLVGPYGYTF. For the CDR3, the DNA is TGTGCCAGCAGTTACTCATTAGTAGGTCCCTATGGCTACACCTTC.

This clone is a singleton in its sample. V and J are TRBV4-1 and TRBJ2-5; 14 nucleotides agree with TRBD2. The CDR3 is 17 amino acids. Germline V gives CDR1 MGHRA, CDR2 YSYEKL. With V trimmed by 3 bases and J by 5 bases, 8 bases remained unmatched. Here the CDR3 reads CASSQSGLAGVGETQYF. The CDR3 DNA is TGCGCCAGCAGCCAGTCGGGACTAGCGGGAGTGGGGGAGACCCAGTACTTC.

The chain links TRBV29-1 to TRBJ2-5; weak D call: TRBD2 (5 bases). Per the germline V gene, CDR1 is SQVTM and CDR2 is ANQGSEA. CDR3 length: 13 amino acids. Trimming left V 5 bases short and J 6 bases short, with 16 bases between. The CDR3, as DNA: TGCAGCGTTAAACAGCGGTTGGTGAAGACCCAGTACTTC. Its translation is CSVKQRLVKTQYF.

This clone was detected once. V and J are TRBV10-3 and TRBJ1-2; maybe TRBD1 (6 bases). V was cut by 4 bases and J by 0 bases, with 33 bases left in between. The CDR3 length is 22 residues. Germline-derived CDR1 and CDR2 are ENHRY and SYGVKD. The CDR3 coding sequence is TGTGCCATCAGTGGACTCGATATGCAGGGGAGCCAACTCCATTCTGCTAACTATGGCTACACCTTC. As protein: CAISGLDMQGSQLHSANYGYTF.